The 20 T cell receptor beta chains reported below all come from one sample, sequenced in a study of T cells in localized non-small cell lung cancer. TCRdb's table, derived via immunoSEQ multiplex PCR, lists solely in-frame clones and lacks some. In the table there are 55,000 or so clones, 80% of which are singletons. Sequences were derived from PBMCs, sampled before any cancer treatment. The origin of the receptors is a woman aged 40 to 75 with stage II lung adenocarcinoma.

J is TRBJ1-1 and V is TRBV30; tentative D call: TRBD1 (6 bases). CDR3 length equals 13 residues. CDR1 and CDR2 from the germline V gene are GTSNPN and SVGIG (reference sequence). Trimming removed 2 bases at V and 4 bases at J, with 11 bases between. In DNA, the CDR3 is TGTGCCTGGAGTAAGGGGGGGACCACTGAAGCTTTCTTT. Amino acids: CAWSKGGTTEAFF.

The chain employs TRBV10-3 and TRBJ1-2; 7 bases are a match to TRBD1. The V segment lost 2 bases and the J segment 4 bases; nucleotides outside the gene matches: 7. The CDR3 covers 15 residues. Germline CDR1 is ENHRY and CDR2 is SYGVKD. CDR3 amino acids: CAISEREGAVYGYTF. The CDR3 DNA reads TGTGCCATCAGTGAGAGGGAGGGGGCGGTCTATGGCTACACCTTC.

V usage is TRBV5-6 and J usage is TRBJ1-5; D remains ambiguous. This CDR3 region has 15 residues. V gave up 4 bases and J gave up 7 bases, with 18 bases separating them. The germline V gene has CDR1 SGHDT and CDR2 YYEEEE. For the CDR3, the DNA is TGTGCCAGCAGCCGTGGGTGGGGAGGAGGGCAGCCCCAGCATTTT. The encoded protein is CASSRGWGGGQPQHF. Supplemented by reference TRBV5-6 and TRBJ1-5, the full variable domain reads DAGVTQSPTHLIKTRGQQVTLRCSPKSGHDTVSWYQQALGQGPQFIFQYYEEEERQRGNFPDRFSGHQFPNYSSELNVNALLLGDSALYLCASSRGWGGGQPQHFGDGTRLSIL.

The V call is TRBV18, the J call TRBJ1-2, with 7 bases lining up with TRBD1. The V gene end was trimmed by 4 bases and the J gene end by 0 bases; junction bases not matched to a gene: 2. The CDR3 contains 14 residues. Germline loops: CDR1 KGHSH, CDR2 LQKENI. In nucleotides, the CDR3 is TGTGCCAGCTCACTCCAGGGGGCTAACTATGGCTACACCTTC. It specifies CASSLQGANYGYTF.

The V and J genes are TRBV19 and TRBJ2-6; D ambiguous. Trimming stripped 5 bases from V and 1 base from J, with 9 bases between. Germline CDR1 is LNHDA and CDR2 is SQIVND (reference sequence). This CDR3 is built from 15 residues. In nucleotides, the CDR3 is TGTGCCAGTAGTTCCGTCGGGTCTGGGGCCAACGTCCTGACTTTC. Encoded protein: CASSSVGSGANVLTF.

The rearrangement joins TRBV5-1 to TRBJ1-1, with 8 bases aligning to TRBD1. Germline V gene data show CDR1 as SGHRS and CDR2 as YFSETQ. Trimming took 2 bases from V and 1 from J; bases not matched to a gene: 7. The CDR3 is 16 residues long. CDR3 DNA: TGCGCCAGCAGCTTAAATCCGGACAGGGAGAACACTGAAGCTTTCTTT. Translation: CASSLNPDRENTEAFF.

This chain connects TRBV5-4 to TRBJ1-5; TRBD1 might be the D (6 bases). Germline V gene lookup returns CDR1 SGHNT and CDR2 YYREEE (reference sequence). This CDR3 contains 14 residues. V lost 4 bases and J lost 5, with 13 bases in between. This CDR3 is CASSQGGSDQPQHF. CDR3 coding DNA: TGTGCCAGCAGCCAAGGGGGTTCCGATCAGCCCCAGCATTTT. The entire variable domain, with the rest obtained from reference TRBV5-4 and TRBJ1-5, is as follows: ETGVTQSPTHLIKTRGQQVTLRCSSQSGHNTVSWYQQALGQGPQFIFQYYREEENGRGNFPPRFSGLQFPNYSSELNVNALELDDSALYLCASSQGGSDQPQHFGDGTRLSIL.

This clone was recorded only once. The CDR3 DNA reads TGTGCCATCAGTATCGGGGGCCACGTCGGGGAGCTGTTTTTT. Its protein product is CAISIGGHVGELFF. The chain couples TRBV10-3 to TRBJ2-2, with D perhaps being TRBD1 or TRBD2 (6 bases each). Trimming removed 5 bases from V and 7 bases from J, with 14 bases in between. The germline gives CDR1 ENHRY, CDR2 SYGVKD. CDR3 size: 14 residues.

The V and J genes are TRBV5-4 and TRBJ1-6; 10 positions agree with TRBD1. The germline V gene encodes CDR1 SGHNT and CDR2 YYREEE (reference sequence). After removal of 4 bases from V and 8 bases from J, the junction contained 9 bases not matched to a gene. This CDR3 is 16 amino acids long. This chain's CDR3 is CASSPQPGTGDSPLHF. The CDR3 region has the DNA TGTGCCAGCAGCCCCCAACCCGGGACAGGGGATTCACCCCTCCACTTT.

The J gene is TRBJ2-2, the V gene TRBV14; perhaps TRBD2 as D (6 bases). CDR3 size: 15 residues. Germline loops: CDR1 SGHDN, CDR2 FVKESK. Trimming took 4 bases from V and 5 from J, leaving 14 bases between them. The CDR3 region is CASSRGGAGTGELFF. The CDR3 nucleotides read TGTGCCAGCAGCCGAGGAGGGGCCGGAACCGGGGAGCTGTTTTTT.

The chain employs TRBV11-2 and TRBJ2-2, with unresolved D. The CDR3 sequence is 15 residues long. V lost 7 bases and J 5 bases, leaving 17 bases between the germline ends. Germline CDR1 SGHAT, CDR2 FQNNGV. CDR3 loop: CASNPGPGRTGELFF. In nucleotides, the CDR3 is TGTGCCAGCAACCCGGGCCCAGGAAGGACCGGGGAGCTGTTTTTT.

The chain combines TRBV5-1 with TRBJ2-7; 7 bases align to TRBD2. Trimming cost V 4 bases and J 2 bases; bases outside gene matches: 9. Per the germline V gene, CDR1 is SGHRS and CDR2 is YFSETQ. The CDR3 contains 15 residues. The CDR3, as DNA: TGCGCCAGCAGCCAGAGGGGTGGGGGGGCCTACGAGCAGTACTTC. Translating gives CASSQRGGGAYEQYF.

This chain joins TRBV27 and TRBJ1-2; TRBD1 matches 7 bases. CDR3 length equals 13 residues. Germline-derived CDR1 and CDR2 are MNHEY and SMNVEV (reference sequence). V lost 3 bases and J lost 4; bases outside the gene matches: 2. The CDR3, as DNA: TGTGCCAGCAGTTTGGACAGGTCCTATGGCTACACCTTC. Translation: CASSLDRSYGYTF.

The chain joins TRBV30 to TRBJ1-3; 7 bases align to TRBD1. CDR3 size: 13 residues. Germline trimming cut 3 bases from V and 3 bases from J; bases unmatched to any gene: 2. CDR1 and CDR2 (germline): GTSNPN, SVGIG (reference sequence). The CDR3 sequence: CAWSRDSGNTIYF. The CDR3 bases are TGTGCCTGGAGCCGGGACAGTGGAAACACCATATATTTT.

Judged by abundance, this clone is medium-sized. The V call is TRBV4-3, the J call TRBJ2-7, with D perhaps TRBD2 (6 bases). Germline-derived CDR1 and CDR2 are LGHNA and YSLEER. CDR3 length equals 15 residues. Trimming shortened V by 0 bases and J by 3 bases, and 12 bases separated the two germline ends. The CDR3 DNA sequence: TGCGCCAGCAGCCAAGATCGGGGACTGATCTACGAGCAGTACTTC. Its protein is CASSQDRGLIYEQYF.

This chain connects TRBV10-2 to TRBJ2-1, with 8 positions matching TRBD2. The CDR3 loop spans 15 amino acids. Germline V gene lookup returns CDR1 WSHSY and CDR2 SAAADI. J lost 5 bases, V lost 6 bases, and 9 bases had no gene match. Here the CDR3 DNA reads TGCGCCAGCAGGGTAGCGGGGAGACTGGACAATGAGCAGTTCTTC. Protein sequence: CASRVAGRLDNEQFF.

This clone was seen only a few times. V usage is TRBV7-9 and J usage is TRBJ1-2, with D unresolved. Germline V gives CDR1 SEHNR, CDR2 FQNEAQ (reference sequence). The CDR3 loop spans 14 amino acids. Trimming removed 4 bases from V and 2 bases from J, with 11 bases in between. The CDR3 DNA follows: TGTGCCAGCAGCTCAGATCCAGAGAACTATGGCTACACCTTC. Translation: CASSSDPENYGYTF.

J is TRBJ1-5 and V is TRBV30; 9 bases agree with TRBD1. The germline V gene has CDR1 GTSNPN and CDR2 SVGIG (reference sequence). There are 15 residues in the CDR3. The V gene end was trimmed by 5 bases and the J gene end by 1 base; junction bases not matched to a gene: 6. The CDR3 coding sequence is TGTGCCTGGGACAGGGGGAGGTTAAGCAATCAGCCCCAGCATTTT. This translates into CAWDRGRLSNQPQHF.

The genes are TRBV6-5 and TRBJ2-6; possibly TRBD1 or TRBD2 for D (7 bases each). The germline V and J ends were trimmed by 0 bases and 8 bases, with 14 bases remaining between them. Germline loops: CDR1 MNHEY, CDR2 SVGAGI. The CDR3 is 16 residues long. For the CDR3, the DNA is TGTGCCAGCAGTTACTCAGGCCAGGGGGGGTCCAACGTCCTGACTTTC. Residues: CASSYSGQGGSNVLTF.

CDR3 amino acids: CASSYSDRNYGYTF. In nucleotides, the CDR3 is TGTGCCAGCAGTTACTCGGACAGAAACTATGGCTACACCTTC. This chain links TRBV6-5 with TRBJ1-2, with D tentatively TRBD1 (6 bases). V was clipped by 0 bases and J by 2 bases, with 7 bases between them. This CDR3 region has 14 residues. The V gene's germline CDR1 is MNHEY and CDR2 SVGAGI.